The 20 T cell receptor beta chains below were found in one sample sequenced in a study of lymphopenia after photon versus proton radiotherapy. The assay was immunoSEQ multiplex PCR, and TCRdb's table has in-frame clones only and misses some. The repertoire holds tens of thousands of clones, roughly 91% seen once, with less than 3.5% in the top ten. Specimen: peripheral blood, collected from a patient treated with photon-based radiotherapy. These receptors originate from a woman in her 70s with pancreatic cancer.

This chain joins TRBV9 and TRBJ2-3; 10 bases fit TRBD2. In germline, CDR1 is SGDLS, CDR2 YYNGEE. The CDR3 has 17 residues. The V and J ends lost 0 bases and 6 bases, in that order; junction bases with no gene match: 10. Here the CDR3 reads CASSVDPSGRALDTQYF. The CDR3 region has the DNA TGTGCCAGCAGCGTAGACCCCAGCGGGAGGGCCTTGGATACGCAGTATTTT.

This sequence joins TRBV5-4 and TRBJ1-1; 7 nucleotides align to TRBD1. This CDR3 is built from 13 residues. The V and J ends lost 0 bases and 9 bases, in that order; junction bases with no gene match: 5. The germline CDR1 and CDR2 sequences are SGHNT and YYREEE (reference sequence). The DNA for the CDR3 is TGTGCCAGCAGCTTGGCAGGGGGAGGGAAAGCTTTCTTT. Protein sequence: CASSLAGGGKAFF.

CDR3 DNA sequence: TGTGCCAGCAGCTCCTCCGATGGGGTGAACGAGCAGTTCTTC. Amino acids: CASSSSDGVNEQFF. The chain has TRBV11-2 and TRBJ2-1, with D unresolved. Germline CDR1 is SGHAT and CDR2 is FQNNGV. The CDR3 extends over 14 amino acids. The V end was cut by 4 bases, the J end by 10 bases, with 17 bases between.

The V gene is TRBV4-3, the J gene TRBJ2-1; D ambiguous. CDR3 length equals 16 residues. Trimming stripped 1 base from V and 0 bases from J, with 10 bases between. Germline V gene data show CDR1 as LGHNA and CDR2 as YSLEER. The CDR3 sequence is CASSQAEVPSYNEQFF. CDR3 bases: TGCGCCAGCAGCCAAGCCGAGGTACCCTCCTACAATGAGCAGTTCTTC.

Comments on this clone: The junction departs from germline at one end; a sequencing error may be responsible. V gene TRBV10-3 combines with J gene TRBJ1-2, with D possibly being TRBD1 (5 bases). Germline V gene lookup returns CDR1 ENHRY and CDR2 SYGVKD. This CDR3 comprises 13 residues. The CDR3 here is CAISTGTDYGYTF. The DNA of the CDR3 is TGTGCCATCAGTACCGGGACCGACTATGGCTATACCTTC.

V is TRBV19 and J is TRBJ1-1; D is unclear. The CDR3 runs 16 residues. V was pared by 7 bases and J by 0 bases, with 18 bases between. Germline values: CDR1 LNHDA, CDR2 SQIVND (reference sequence). The CDR3 sequence is CASNENLGLMNTEAFF. In DNA form, the CDR3 reads TGTGCCAGTAATGAAAATTTAGGGCTGATGAACACTGAAGCTTTCTTT.

V and J are TRBV7-6 and TRBJ2-3; 11 bases are shared with TRBD2. The trim removed 0 bases at V and 4 bases at J, leaving 9 bases unmatched. The V gene's germline CDR1 is SGHVS and CDR2 FNYEAQ. The CDR3 is 18 residues long. The CDR3 region is CASSLAPSTSGTSDTQYF. CDR3 nucleotide sequence: TGTGCCAGCAGCTTAGCGCCTTCGACTAGCGGGACCTCAGATACGCAGTATTTT.

The chain has TRBV9 and TRBJ1-5; 9 bases line up with TRBD1. This CDR3 has 15 amino acids. V shed 4 bases, J shed 3 bases, and the junction held 5 bases outside the gene matches. Germline V gene lookup returns CDR1 SGDLS and CDR2 YYNGEE. CDR3 in amino acids: CASSSGTGNNQPQHF. In nucleotides, the CDR3 is TGTGCCAGCAGCTCCGGGACAGGGAACAATCAGCCCCAGCATTTT.

DNA of the CDR3: TGTGCCAGCAGTTTCACCCGGACAGGGGGCTTTATGGAGCCCCAGCATTTT. Its translation is CASSFTRTGGFMEPQHF. The rearrangement uses TRBV27 and TRBJ1-5, with 11 positions matching TRBD1. J was trimmed by 8 bases and V by 3 bases; bases with no gene match: 12. There are 17 residues in the CDR3. Germline loops: CDR1 MNHEY, CDR2 SMNVEV (reference sequence).

The rearrangement uses TRBV6-1 and TRBJ2-5; possibly TRBD1 for D (7 bases). The CDR3 is 15 amino acids. Trimming pared 2 bases from V and 6 bases from J, leaving 16 bases between. CDR1 is MNHNS and CDR2 is SASEGT in the germline V gene. The CDR3 spells CASSENGRGAQTQYF. The CDR3 DNA sequence: TGTGCCAGCAGTGAAAACGGCAGGGGGGCGCAGACCCAGTACTTC.

The chain couples TRBV7-2 to TRBJ2-7; weak D call: TRBD2 (5 bases). The CDR3 is 15 residues long. Germline V lookup: CDR1 SGHTA, CDR2 FQGNSA. V shed 1 base and J shed 2 bases, with 12 bases lying between them. The CDR3: CASSLVRGRTYEQYF. The CDR3 DNA is TGTGCCAGCAGCTTAGTCCGGGGTCGGACCTACGAGCAGTACTTC. Supplemented by reference TRBV7-2 and TRBJ2-7, the full variable domain reads GAGVSQSPSNKVTEKGKDVELRCDPISGHTALYWYRQSLGQGLEFLIYFQGNSAPDKSGLPSDRFSAERTGGSVSTLTIQRTQQEDSAVYLCASSLVRGRTYEQYFGPGTRLTVT.

This chain's CDR3 is CASSSWGGTSGSHEQFF. DNA for the CDR3: TGTGCCAGCAGCTCATGGGGAGGGACTAGCGGGAGTCATGAGCAGTTCTTC. The V and J genes are TRBV7-2 and TRBJ2-1; 14 nucleotides align to TRBD2. Germline lookup yields CDR1 SGHTA and CDR2 FQGNSA. This CDR3 has 17 residues. Unmatched junction bases numbered 10, after V lost 4 bases and J lost 8 bases.

The V and J genes are TRBV2 and TRBJ2-1, with 14 bases aligning to TRBD2. Germline V gene lookup returns CDR1 SNHLY and CDR2 FYNNEI. The CDR3 runs to 20 residues. V lost 7 bases to trimming and J lost 1 base; unmatched junction nucleotides: 15. The chain's CDR3 is CASTADPWTSGRSSYNEQFF. The CDR3, as DNA: TGTGCCAGCACTGCCGACCCATGGACTAGCGGGAGGTCATCCTACAATGAGCAGTTCTTC.

The genes are TRBV6-1 and TRBJ2-6; 7 bases match TRBD1. In germline, CDR1 is MNHNS, CDR2 SASEGT. This CDR3 is 14 amino acids long. The trim removed 10 bases at V and 1 base at J, leaving 4 bases unmatched. The CDR3 DNA sequence: TGTGCCACCCAGGGGGATTCTGGGGCCAACGTCCTGACTTTC. Translated, it gives CATQGDSGANVLTF.

This clone was seen a few times. The CDR3 sequence is CAWKYSDLQETQYF. Written as DNA, the CDR3 is TGTGCCTGGAAATATAGCGACCTCCAAGAGACCCAGTACTTC. This chain connects TRBV30 to TRBJ2-5; D may be TRBD2 (5 bases). Germline CDR1 reads GTSNPN; CDR2 reads SVGIG (reference sequence). Trimming took 4 bases from V and 1 from J, leaving 13 bases between them. The CDR3 runs to 14 residues.

This clone has a single count. V usage is TRBV6-6 and J usage is TRBJ2-7; D assignment may be TRBD1 or TRBD2 (5 bases each). From germline, CDR1 is MNHNY and CDR2 SVGAGI (reference sequence). The CDR3 contains 13 residues. Between the trimmed V and J ends, which lost 4 bases and 11 bases, there was a span of 18 bases. DNA for the CDR3: TGTGCCAGCAGTTCCCTTGGGGGAGAAATCAAGTACTTC. Translated: CASSSLGGEIKYF.

The chain combines TRBV27 with TRBJ2-7; tentative D call: TRBD1 (7 bases). Germline CDR1 and CDR2: MNHEY and SMNVEV (reference sequence). Trimming removed 8 bases from V and 3 bases from J, with 17 bases in between. The CDR3 spans 14 residues. CDR3 sequence (DNA): TGTGCCAGCCAGAACGCGGGACAGAACTACGAGCAGTACTTC. It yields the protein CASQNAGQNYEQYF.

The rearrangement links TRBV9 to TRBJ2-5, with D possibly matching TRBD2 (6 bases). CDR1 and CDR2 (germline): SGDLS, YYNGEE. The CDR3 consists of 13 residues. V shed 3 bases and J shed 4 bases, with 10 bases lying between them. The CDR3 loop is CASSAISGETQYF. The CDR3 bases are TGTGCCAGCAGCGCGATTAGCGGAGAGACCCAGTACTTC.

This clone was detected once. This chain links TRBV28 with TRBJ1-2; 8 bases are shared with TRBD1. Germline CDR1 and CDR2: MDHEN and SYDVKM. The CDR3 is 15 residues long. J gave up 0 bases and V 6 bases, and 6 bases lay outside the gene matches. The CDR3 loop reads CASSSGDRSNYGYTF. CDR3 DNA sequence: TGTGCCAGCAGCTCCGGGGACAGGTCTAACTATGGCTACACCTTC.

V gene TRBV9 combines with J gene TRBJ2-5, with 10 bases fitting TRBD1. This CDR3 has 15 amino acids. V shed 4 bases and J 5 bases; nucleotides not matched to a gene: 8. Germline CDR1 and CDR2: SGDLS and YYNGEE. CDR3 DNA sequence: TGTGCCAGCAGCCACGACAGGGGGCAAGGGGAGACCCAGTACTTC. This encodes CASSHDRGQGETQYF.